These 14 T cell receptor beta chains originate from one sample sequenced in a study of blood T cell repertoires in COVID-19. Profiling relied on immunoSEQ multiplex PCR, and the TCRdb table lists in-frame clones only, not all of them. Of about 480,000 clones listed, approximately 90% are singletons. Sequenced input: peripheral blood. These receptors all stem from a woman in her twenties or thirties with acute or convalescent COVID-19.

This chain joins TRBV19 and TRBJ1-4; 7 positions agree with TRBD1. Germline values: CDR1 LNHDA, CDR2 SQIVND (reference sequence). After removal of 6 bases from V and 5 bases from J, the junction contained 6 bases not matched to a gene. The length of the CDR3 is 14 residues. In DNA, the CDR3 is TGTGCCAGTAGCCGGGACAGTGAGAATGAAAAACTGTTTTTT. It translates to CASSRDSENEKLFF. Full variable domain (remainder filled in from reference TRBV19 and TRBJ1-4): DGGITQSPKYLFRKEGQNVTLSCEQNLNHDAMYWYRQDPGQGLRLIYYSQIVNDFQKGDIAEGYSVSREKKESFPLTVTSAQKNPTAFYLCASSRDSENEKLFFGSGTQLSVL.

This chain uses TRBV30 with TRBJ1-1, with D tentatively TRBD1 (5 bases). The CDR3 spans 15 residues. The V and J ends lost 2 bases and 2 bases respectively, with 15 bases between them. CDR1 GTSNPN and CDR2 SVGIG come from the germline V gene (reference sequence). DNA for the CDR3: TGTGCCTGGAGTTCCCTTGCGACAGTCAACACTGAAGCTTTCTTT. As protein: CAWSSLATVNTEAFF.

The chain carries TRBV18 and TRBJ2-5; perhaps TRBD2 as D (6 bases). Trimming took 2 bases from V and 5 from J, leaving 15 bases between them. This CDR3 comprises 15 residues. From germline, CDR1 is KGHSH and CDR2 LQKENI. CDR3 coding DNA: TGTGCCAGCTCACCAACGCGGGAAAGTTGGGAGACCCAGTACTTC. Protein: CASSPTRESWETQYF.

The chain carries TRBV7-7 and TRBJ1-2; TRBD1 matches 9 bases. The V gene end was trimmed by 5 bases and the J gene end by 7 bases; junction bases not matched to a gene: 8. The CDR3 runs to 14 residues. The V gene's germline CDR1 is SSHAT and CDR2 FNYEAQ (reference sequence). CDR3 protein: CASSGEQGAAGYTF. DNA of the CDR3: TGTGCCAGCAGCGGCGAACAGGGGGCTGCTGGCTACACCTTC.

This clone has a single count. V and J are TRBV18 and TRBJ1-5, with 9 bases lining up with TRBD1. V lost 6 bases, J lost 9 bases, and 9 bases stayed unmatched. Germline assignment: CDR1 KGHSH and CDR2 LQKENI. The CDR3 is made up of 14 amino acids. The CDR3: CASSVRDRVGPQHF. The CDR3 DNA follows: TGTGCCAGCTCCGTCCGGGACAGGGTTGGGCCCCAGCATTTT.

V gene TRBV6-5 combines with J gene TRBJ1-1; 8 bases align to TRBD1. The germline V gene encodes CDR1 MNHEY and CDR2 SVGAGI. This CDR3 region has 14 residues. V was clipped by 6 bases and J by 5 bases; unmatched bases: 8. The CDR3 DNA reads TGTGCCAGCAGACGATCGACAGGGGTGACTGAAGCTTTCTTT. Translation: CASRRSTGVTEAFF.

The chain recombines TRBV11-2 with TRBJ1-4, with TRBD1 matching 8 bases. With 5 bases clipped from V and 5 bases from J, the junction kept 7 bases outside the gene matches. Germline CDR1 reads SGHAT; CDR2 reads FQNNGV. The CDR3 is made up of 15 amino acids. The DNA for the CDR3 is TGTGCCAGCAGCGCCAGGGGGCTTAAGAATGAAAAACTGTTTTTT. It codes for CASSARGLKNEKLFF.

CDR3 nucleotide sequence: TGTGCCAGTAGTATGCAGGGAAGAGATACGCAGTATTTT. Its translation is CASSMQGRDTQYF. The rearrangement joins TRBV19 to TRBJ2-3; tentatively, D is TRBD1 (5 bases). The length of the CDR3 is 13 residues. The germline V gene has CDR1 LNHDA and CDR2 SQIVND (reference sequence). V gave up 3 bases and J gave up 5 bases, with 9 bases separating them.

The rearrangement uses TRBV19 and TRBJ2-3; 10 bases align to TRBD1. The length of the CDR3 is 15 residues. Trimming cost V 8 bases and J 2 bases; bases outside gene matches: 7. CDR1 is LNHDA, CDR2 SQIVND, per germline (reference sequence). The CDR3 nucleotides read TGTGCCAGTTCCCAGACAGGGGGCGTCACAGATACGCAGTATTTT. Protein sequence: CASSQTGGVTDTQYF.

The chain links TRBV23-1 to TRBJ2-7, with 8 bases that match TRBD1. TRBV23-1 belongs to the ORF category, with a function that is uncertain. This CDR3 is built from 16 residues. The junction had 6 bases not matched to a gene; V was cut back by 2 bases and J by 0 bases. The chain's CDR3 is CASSQNRGQVSYEQYF. The CDR3 DNA follows: TGCGCCAGCAGTCAAAATCGGGGACAGGTCTCCTACGAGCAGTACTTC.

This clone was picked up a small number of times. V usage is TRBV6-1 and J usage is TRBJ1-5; D is unclear. The germline gives CDR1 MNHNS, CDR2 SASEGT. This CDR3 has 14 amino acids. The V gene lost 3 bases and the J gene lost 0 bases, with 6 bases spanning the gap. This CDR3 is CASSDTVSNQPQHF. The CDR3 DNA reads as TGTGCCAGCAGTGACACGGTTAGCAATCAGCCCCAGCATTTT.

The rearrangement links TRBV18 to TRBJ2-6, with D unclear. This CDR3 has 15 amino acids. Germline V gene lookup returns CDR1 KGHSH and CDR2 LQKENI. V dropped 3 bases and J dropped 0 bases, with 6 bases sitting between them. CDR3 in amino acids: CASSPPVSGANVLTF. CDR3 nucleotide sequence: TGTGCCAGCTCACCCCCGGTCTCTGGGGCCAACGTCCTGACTTTC.

Regarding this clone: Other DNA sequences from this sample encode an identical CDR3 as well. The chain has TRBV5-1 and TRBJ2-7, with D perhaps matching TRBD2 (5 bases). Germline CDR1 is SGHRS and CDR2 is YFSETQ. The CDR3 has 12 residues. Trimming shortened V by 0 bases and J by 6 bases, and 7 bases separated the two germline ends. For the CDR3, the DNA is TGCGCCAGCAGCTTGGGGGCGGGCGAGCAGTACTTC. Translated, it gives CASSLGAGEQYF.

V gene TRBV27 combines with J gene TRBJ2-3; 11 bases align to TRBD2. Germline-derived CDR1 and CDR2 are MNHEY and SMNVEV (reference sequence). CDR3 size: 16 residues. The J segment lost 2 bases and the V segment lost 3 bases, leaving 4 bases of the junction unmatched. The CDR3 sequence: CASSFSGGASTDTQYF. In DNA form, the CDR3 reads TGTGCCAGCAGTTTTAGCGGGGGGGCCTCCACAGATACGCAGTATTTT.